The rows below give T cell receptor beta chains drawn from one sample of a study of T cells after yellow fever vaccination. TCRdb redid the calling of the 5' RACE reads with MiXCR, one entry per CDR3 protein. The repertoire includes more than 350,000 distinct CDR3 sequences, more than 9% of them detected once, and roughly 18% sits in the top ten. The sequencing here drew on PBMCs, taken on the day of the first yellow fever vaccination. All receptors come from a man younger than 35 who received the YFV17D yellow fever vaccine. The CDR3 runs from the conserved cysteine through the conserved F or W. Fields, in order: D gene, clone size, V gene, J gene, CDR3 DNA, CDR3 protein. A D gene is named only where the DNA matches it firmly. Clone size appears in some rows only: once, few, many, or a class for an expanded clone.

>TRBD2|-|TRBV7-9|TRBJ2-1
TGTGCCAGCACCAGGACTAGCGGGGGGAATAATGAGCAGTTCTTC
CASTRTSGGNNEQFF
>-|few|TRBV6-1|TRBJ2-1
TGTGCCAGCAGTGATCGGGCAAGCTCCTACAATGAGCAGTTCTTC
CASSDRASSYNEQFF
>-|few|TRBV7-8|TRBJ1-1
TGTGCCAGCAGCTTTAGGGCACCGAACACTGAAGCTTTCTTT
CASSFRAPNTEAFF
>TRBD2|-|TRBV20-1|TRBJ2-5
TGCAGTGCTAGAGATCCTAGCGGGGTTGGGGAGACCCAGTACTTC
CSARDPSGVGETQYF
>-|-|TRBV3-1|TRBJ1-1
TGTGCCAGCAGCCAAGAAGTTTTAAGCGGTCTCCTCGGCGGGTTTCAGGGAGCTTTCTTT
CASSQEVLSGLLGGFQGAFF
>-|-|TRBV7-8|TRBJ1-5
TGTGCCAGCAGCTGGGGAGGGTACAATCAGCCCCAGCATTTT
CASSWGGYNQPQHF
>TRBD1|-|TRBV30|TRBJ2-1
TGTGCCTGGGACAGGGCCTACAATGAGCAGTTCTTC
CAWDRAYNEQFF
>TRBD1|-|TRBV5-1|TRBJ2-2
TGCGCCAGCAGCTTTTCGGGACAGGGATCCGGGGAGCTGTTTTTT
CASSFSGQGSGELFF
>-|-|TRBV6-6|TRBJ2-7
TGTGCCAGCAGTTACTCCCCCACCTACGAGCAGTACTTC
CASSYSPTYEQYF
>TRBD1|-|TRBV24-1|TRBJ2-7
TGTGCCACCAGTGATCGGACAGGGAAGGAGCAGTACTTC
CATSDRTGKEQYF
>-|few|TRBV20-1|TRBJ2-1
TGCAGTGCTTACTGGGGGGGCCAGATAGGTGAGCAGTTCTTC
CSAYWGGQIGEQFF
>-|-|TRBV28|TRBJ2-7
TGTGCCAGCAGTTTTAGGCAGGGGGGCTCCTACGAGCAGTACTTC
CASSFRQGGSYEQYF
>TRBD1|-|TRBV4-3|TRBJ2-6
TGCGCCAGCAGCCACTCTTGGACAGGGCCTTCTGGGGCCAACGTCCTGACTTTC
CASSHSWTGPSGANVLTF
>TRBD2|many|TRBV7-2|TRBJ2-1
TGTGCCAGCAGCTTAGACAGCGGGGGGGCCTTTGAGCAGTTCTTC
CASSLDSGGAFEQFF
>-|few|TRBV4-3|TRBJ1-5
TGCGCCAGCAGCCAAGAGGTATGGAATCAGCCCCAGCATTTT
CASSQEVWNQPQHF
>-|few|TRBV7-9|TRBJ1-5
TGTGCCAGCAGTCGGTCACGACCGGGGGCCAGGCGTCAGCCCCAGCATTTT
CASSRSRPGARRQPQHF
>-|-|TRBV7-9|TRBJ1-1
TGTGCCAGCAGCTTAGTTCCGGAGAACACTGAAGCTTTCTTT
CASSLVPENTEAFF
>TRBD1|-|TRBV25-1|TRBJ1-5
TGTGCCAGCAGTGGCGACAGGGGCTATCAGCCCCAGCATTTT
CASSGDRGYQPQHF
>-|-|TRBV9|TRBJ1-1
TGTGCCAGCAGCGTAGGTAAGGAAGCGAACACTGAAGCTTTCTTT
CASSVGKEANTEAFF
>-|few|TRBV6-2/TRBV6-3|TRBJ1-5
TGTGCCAGCAGTTACGCCAGTCAGAGCAATCAGCCCCAGCATTTT
CASSYASQSNQPQHF
>TRBD1|-|TRBV10-3|TRBJ1-6
TGTGCCACTCAGGGGGATAATTCACCCCTCCACTTT
CATQGDNSPLHF
>-|-|TRBV20-1|TRBJ1-2
TGCAGTGCACCTACCCGTCAATATGGCTACACCTTC
CSAPTRQYGYTF
>TRBD1|-|TRBV28|TRBJ2-2
TGTGCCAGCACCAAATACAGGGGCTCCGCCGGGGAGCTGTTTTTT
CASTKYRGSAGELFF
>TRBD2|few|TRBV2|TRBJ2-3
TGTGCCACCAGCCCGGGACTAGCGGAGGCAGATACGCAGTATTTT
CATSPGLAEADTQYF
>-|many|TRBV5-6|TRBJ2-3
TGTGCCAGCAGCTTGAGGCAGGGGTTCACAGATACGCAGTATTTT
CASSLRQGFTDTQYF
>-|many|TRBV5-5|TRBJ1-6
TGTGCCAGCAGCCCCGGGACCTGGGATTCACCCCTCCACTTT
CASSPGTWDSPLHF
>-|-|TRBV9|TRBJ2-1
TGTGCCAGCAGCGTAGAAAGTGAGCAGTTCTTC
CASSVESEQFF
>-|-|TRBV18|TRBJ1-1
TGTGCCAGCTCTGACACGGGGAGGGACACTGAAGCTTTCTTT
CASSDTGRDTEAFF
>-|few|TRBV11-2|TRBJ1-6
TGTGCCAGCAGCTTAGACGGCCCAGGGAAAAATTCACCCCTCCACTTT
CASSLDGPGKNSPLHF
>-|-|TRBV11-3|TRBJ2-2
TGTGCCAGCAGCGACGGGACGGCAAACACCGGGGAGCTGTTTTTT
CASSDGTANTGELFF
>TRBD2|-|TRBV7-2|TRBJ2-1
TGTGCCAGCAGCCTCCGGCCGGGGGGCTACAATGAGCAGTTCTTC
CASSLRPGGYNEQFF
>TRBD2|few|TRBV7-2|TRBJ2-5
TGTGCCAGCAGCCGAGGACTAGCGGGGGGCAGACGGGAGACCCAGTACTTC
CASSRGLAGGRRETQYF
>-|few|TRBV4-2|TRBJ2-2
TGTGCCAGCAGCCTCGGGACTCCCGGGGAGCTGTTTTTT
CASSLGTPGELFF
>-|many|TRBV25-1|TRBJ2-5
TGTGCCAGCAGTCCACCTCAAGAGACCCAGTACTTC
CASSPPQETQYF
>-|-|TRBV7-3|TRBJ2-5
TGTGCCAGCAGCCAAACTCCTGGCGCACAAGAGACCCAGTACTTC
CASSQTPGAQETQYF
>-|few|TRBV5-6|TRBJ1-2
TGTGCCAGCAGCTTGGGGGTTGGCTACACCTTC
CASSLGVGYTF
>-|-|TRBV5-1|TRBJ2-5
TGCGCCAGCAGCCTAGAATTCAAAGAGACCCAGTACTTC
CASSLEFKETQYF
>-|few|TRBV18|TRBJ2-7
TGTGCCAGCTCACCCACTCGTTTCGGCGAGCAGTACTTC
CASSPTRFGEQYF
>-|few|TRBV7-2|TRBJ1-4
TGTGCCAGCAGCTATTCCAGAAATGAAAAACTGTTTTTT
CASSYSRNEKLFF
>TRBD1|few|TRBV27|TRBJ1-2
TGTGCCAGCGGGAAGGGGGCCCCCTATGGCTACACCTTC
CASGKGAPYGYTF
>TRBD2|many|TRBV6-5|TRBJ2-7
TGTGCCAGCAAACTCATCAGGGAGGGGTCCTACGAGCAGTACTTC
CASKLIREGSYEQYF
>TRBD1|-|TRBV20-1|TRBJ2-7
TGCAGTGCCCAAGTTCGGACAGGGGGCGAGCAGTACTTC
CSAQVRTGGEQYF
>-|-|TRBV18|TRBJ2-5
TGTGCCAGCTCGCAATCTCGACAGGCCCAAGAGACCCAGTACTTC
CASSQSRQAQETQYF
>-|-|TRBV10-3|TRBJ2-7
TGTGCCATCAGTGCAACAGCAGCCTACGAGCAGTACTTC
CAISATAAYEQYF
>-|few|TRBV12-3/TRBV12-4|TRBJ1-3
TGTGCCAGCAGTTCCTCTAGCCTCCCTGGAAACACCATATATTTT
CASSSSSLPGNTIYF
>-|many|TRBV4-1|TRBJ2-5
TGCGCCAGCAGCCAATCAATAGGAAGTCCCGGGGGCTACCAAGAGACCCAGTACTTC
CASSQSIGSPGGYQETQYF
>-|many|TRBV20-1|TRBJ1-1
TGCAGTGCTATAGAGACGAACACTGAAGCTTTCTTT
CSAIETNTEAFF
>TRBD1|many|TRBV7-3|TRBJ2-1
TGTGCCAGCAGCTTTTCCGGGACAGGGCACAATGAGCAGTTCTTC
CASSFSGTGHNEQFF
>-|few|TRBV10-3|TRBJ1-1
TGTGCCACGAACACAGGGACTAACACTGAAGCTTTCTTT
CATNTGTNTEAFF
>-|-|TRBV6-2/TRBV6-3|TRBJ2-3
TGTGCCAGCAGTAATCCGAGGGCAACGCAGTATTTT
CASSNPRATQYF
>-|-|TRBV12-3/TRBV12-4|TRBJ1-1
TGTGCCAGCAGTCCTCCCGGACAGTCGAGTTTGAACACTGAAGCTTTCTTT
CASSPPGQSSLNTEAFF
>-|few|TRBV6-1|TRBJ2-7
TGTGCCAGCAGTGGATTACTAGCCGAGCAGTACTTC
CASSGLLAEQYF